Included here is one T cell receptor beta chain sequence, with context. The antigen remains undetermined. The data are from a study of monozygotic twins with inflammatory bowel disease. Study observations and caveats: Versus healthy twins, IBD patients showed fewer clonotypes shared with others, especially with disease activity. Healthy co-twins, by inverse Simpson, had higher TCRbeta diversity than their siblings with IBD.

Germline-derived CDR1 and CDR2 are DFQATT and SNEGSKA (reference sequence). This CDR3 region has 13 residues. UMIs with a 6-nucleotide sample barcode were added by template switching. The authors ran two nested PCRs of about 17 and 10 cycles on TCRalpha and TCRbeta cDNA. TCRdb reprocessed the 5' RACE reads, keeping one entry per CDR3 protein, no DNA. The sample has around 370,000 distinct CDR3 sequences; the top ten hold 2% to 3%. The sequencing input was blood. This clonotype was obtained from a human donor with ulcerative colitis or Crohn's disease, or a healthy co-twin of an affected twin (not recorded which). The rearrangement uses TRBV20-1 and TRBJ1-1; the D gene TCRdb calls, TRBD1, cannot be checked with no DNA. The CDR3 protein is CSAPTGKGTEAFF.